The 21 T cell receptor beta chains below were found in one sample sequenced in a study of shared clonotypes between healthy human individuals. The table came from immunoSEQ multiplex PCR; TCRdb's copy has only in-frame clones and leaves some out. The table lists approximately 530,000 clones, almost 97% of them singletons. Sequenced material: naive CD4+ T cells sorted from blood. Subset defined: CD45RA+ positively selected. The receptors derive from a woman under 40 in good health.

CDR3 nucleotide sequence: TGTGCCAGCATACAGGATAAGCCGAATGAAAAACTGTTTTTT. Its translation is CASIQDKPNEKLFF. V usage is TRBV6-1 and J usage is TRBJ1-4, with D maybe TRBD1 (5 bases). The ends were cut back, 7 bases at V and 5 bases at J, with 14 bases in the middle. Germline V lookup: CDR1 MNHNS, CDR2 SASEGT. The CDR3 is 14 residues long.

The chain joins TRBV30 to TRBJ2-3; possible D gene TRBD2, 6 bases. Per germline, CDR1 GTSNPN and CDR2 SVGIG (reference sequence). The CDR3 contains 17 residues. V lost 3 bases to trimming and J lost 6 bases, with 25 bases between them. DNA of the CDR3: TGTGCCTGGAGCATAAGGACTACTACGAATCCCGCGGATACGCAGTATTTT. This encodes CAWSIRTTTNPADTQYF.

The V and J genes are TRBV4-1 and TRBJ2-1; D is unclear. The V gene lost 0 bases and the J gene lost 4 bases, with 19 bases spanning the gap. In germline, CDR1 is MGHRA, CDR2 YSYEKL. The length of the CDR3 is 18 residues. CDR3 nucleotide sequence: TGCGCCAGCAGCCAAGATAGGAGTAGGATGCTGTGGTACAATGAGCAGTTCTTC. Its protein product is CASSQDRSRMLWYNEQFF.

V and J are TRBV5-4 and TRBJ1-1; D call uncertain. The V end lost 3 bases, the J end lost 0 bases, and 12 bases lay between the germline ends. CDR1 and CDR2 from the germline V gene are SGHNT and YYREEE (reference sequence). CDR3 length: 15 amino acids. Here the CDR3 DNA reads TGTGCCAGCAGCTACCCTGGGAAGATGAACACTGAAGCTTTCTTT. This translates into CASSYPGKMNTEAFF.

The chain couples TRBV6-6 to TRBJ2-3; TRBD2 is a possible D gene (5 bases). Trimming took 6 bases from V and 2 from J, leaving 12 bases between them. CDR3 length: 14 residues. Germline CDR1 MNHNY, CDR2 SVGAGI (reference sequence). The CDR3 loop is CASSLSANTDTQYF. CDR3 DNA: TGTGCCAGCAGCCTTAGCGCAAACACAGATACGCAGTATTTT.

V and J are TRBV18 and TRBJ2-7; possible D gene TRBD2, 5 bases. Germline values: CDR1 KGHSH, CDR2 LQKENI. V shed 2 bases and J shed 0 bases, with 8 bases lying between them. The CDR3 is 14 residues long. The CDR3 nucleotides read TGTGCCAGCTCACCAGGGGAGTTCTCCTACGAGCAGTACTTC. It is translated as CASSPGEFSYEQYF.

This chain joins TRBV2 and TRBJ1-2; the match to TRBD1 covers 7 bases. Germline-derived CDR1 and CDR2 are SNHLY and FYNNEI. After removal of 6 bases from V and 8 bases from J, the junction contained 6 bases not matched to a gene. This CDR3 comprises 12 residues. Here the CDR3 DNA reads TGTGCCAGCAGAGCGACAGGGTTCGGCTACACCTTC. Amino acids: CASRATGFGYTF.

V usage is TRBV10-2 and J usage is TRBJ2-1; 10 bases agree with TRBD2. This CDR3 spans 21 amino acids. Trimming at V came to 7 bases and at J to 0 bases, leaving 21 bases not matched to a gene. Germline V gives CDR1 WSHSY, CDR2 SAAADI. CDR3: CASKKRLATSGFPDSYNEQFF. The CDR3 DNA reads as TGCGCCAGCAAGAAGCGTTTGGCGACTAGCGGGTTTCCGGACTCCTACAATGAGCAGTTCTTC.

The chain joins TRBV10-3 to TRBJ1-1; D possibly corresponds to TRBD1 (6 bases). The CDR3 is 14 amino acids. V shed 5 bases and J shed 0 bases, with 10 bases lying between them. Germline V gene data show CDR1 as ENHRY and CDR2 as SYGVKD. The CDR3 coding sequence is TGTGCCATCAGTCCGACAGGAATGAACACTGAAGCTTTCTTT. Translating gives CAISPTGMNTEAFF.

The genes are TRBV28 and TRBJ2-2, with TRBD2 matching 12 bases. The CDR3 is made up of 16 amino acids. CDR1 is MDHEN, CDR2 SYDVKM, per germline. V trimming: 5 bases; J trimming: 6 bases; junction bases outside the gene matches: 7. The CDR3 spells CASSQTSGRFPGELFF. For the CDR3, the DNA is TGTGCCAGCAGTCAAACTAGCGGGAGGTTCCCCGGGGAGCTGTTTTTT.

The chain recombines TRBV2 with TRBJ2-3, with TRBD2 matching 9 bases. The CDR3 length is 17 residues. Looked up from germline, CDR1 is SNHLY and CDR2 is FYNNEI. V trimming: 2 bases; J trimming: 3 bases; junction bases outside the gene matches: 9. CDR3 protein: CASSERLAGRVTDTQYF. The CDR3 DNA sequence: TGTGCCAGCAGTGAAAGGCTAGCGGGAAGGGTTACAGATACGCAGTATTTT.

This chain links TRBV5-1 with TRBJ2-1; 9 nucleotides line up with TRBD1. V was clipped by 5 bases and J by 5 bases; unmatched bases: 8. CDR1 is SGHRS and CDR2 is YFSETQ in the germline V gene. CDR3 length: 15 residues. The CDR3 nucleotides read TGCGCCAGCAGTGAGATAACAGGGGGCCACAATGAGCAGTTCTTC. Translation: CASSEITGGHNEQFF.

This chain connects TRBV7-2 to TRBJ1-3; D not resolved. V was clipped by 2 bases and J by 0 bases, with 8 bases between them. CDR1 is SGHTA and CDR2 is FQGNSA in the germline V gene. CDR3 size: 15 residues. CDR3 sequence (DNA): TGTGCCAGCAGCTTAAGCGGGGTCTCTGGAAACACCATATATTTT. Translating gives CASSLSGVSGNTIYF.

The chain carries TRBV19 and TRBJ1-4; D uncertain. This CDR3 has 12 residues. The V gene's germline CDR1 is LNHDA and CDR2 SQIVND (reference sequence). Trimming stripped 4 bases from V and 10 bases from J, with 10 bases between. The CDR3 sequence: CASSTLGGKLFF. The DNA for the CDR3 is TGTGCCAGTAGTACCCTGGGCGGAAAACTGTTTTTT.

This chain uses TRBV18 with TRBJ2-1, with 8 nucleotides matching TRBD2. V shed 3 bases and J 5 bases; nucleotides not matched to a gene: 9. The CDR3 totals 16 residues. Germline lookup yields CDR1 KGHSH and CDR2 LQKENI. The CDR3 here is CASSPRDSGTHNEQFF. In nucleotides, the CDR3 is TGTGCCAGCTCACCGCGGGATAGCGGGACCCACAATGAGCAGTTCTTC.

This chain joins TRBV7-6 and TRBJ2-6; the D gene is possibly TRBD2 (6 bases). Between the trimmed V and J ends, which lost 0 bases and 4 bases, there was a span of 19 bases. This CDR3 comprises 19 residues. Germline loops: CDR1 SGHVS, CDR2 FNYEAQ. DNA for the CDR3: TGTGCCAGCAGCTTAGCTAGGTATCGGGGAGGCTCAGGGGCCAACGTCCTGACTTTC. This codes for CASSLARYRGGSGANVLTF.

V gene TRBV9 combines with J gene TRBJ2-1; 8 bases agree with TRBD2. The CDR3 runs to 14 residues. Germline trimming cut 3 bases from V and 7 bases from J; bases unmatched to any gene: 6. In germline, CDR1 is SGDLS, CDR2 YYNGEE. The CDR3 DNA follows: TGTGCCAGCAGCGAAGCGGGAGAGAGGAATGAGCAGTTCTTC. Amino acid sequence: CASSEAGERNEQFF.

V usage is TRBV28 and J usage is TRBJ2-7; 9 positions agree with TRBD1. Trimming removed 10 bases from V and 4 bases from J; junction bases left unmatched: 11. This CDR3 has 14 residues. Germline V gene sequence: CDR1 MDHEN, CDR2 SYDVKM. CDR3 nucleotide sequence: TGTGCCACCCTTCTACCGGGACAGGGTTACGAGCAGTACTTC. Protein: CATLLPGQGYEQYF.

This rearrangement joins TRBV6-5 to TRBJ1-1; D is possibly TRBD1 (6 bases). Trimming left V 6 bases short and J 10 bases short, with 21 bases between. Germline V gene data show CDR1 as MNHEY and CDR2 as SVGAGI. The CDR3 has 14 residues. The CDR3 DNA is TGTGCCAGCAGGACCTCATCCTACAGGGTCTTAGCTTTCTTT. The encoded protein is CASRTSSYRVLAFF.

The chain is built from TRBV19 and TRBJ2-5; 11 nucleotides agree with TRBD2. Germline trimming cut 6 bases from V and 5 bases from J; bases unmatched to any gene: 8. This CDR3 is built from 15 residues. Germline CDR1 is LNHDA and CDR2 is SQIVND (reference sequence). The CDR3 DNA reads TGTGCCAGTAGCACTAGCGGGAGAGGAGGTGAGACCCAGTACTTC. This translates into CASSTSGRGGETQYF.

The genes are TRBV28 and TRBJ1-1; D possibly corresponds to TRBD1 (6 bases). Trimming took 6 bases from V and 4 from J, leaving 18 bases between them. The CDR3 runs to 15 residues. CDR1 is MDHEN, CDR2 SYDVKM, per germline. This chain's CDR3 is CASSPGGLRGTEAFF. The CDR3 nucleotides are TGTGCCAGCAGCCCGGGGGGCCTGAGGGGCACTGAAGCTTTCTTT.